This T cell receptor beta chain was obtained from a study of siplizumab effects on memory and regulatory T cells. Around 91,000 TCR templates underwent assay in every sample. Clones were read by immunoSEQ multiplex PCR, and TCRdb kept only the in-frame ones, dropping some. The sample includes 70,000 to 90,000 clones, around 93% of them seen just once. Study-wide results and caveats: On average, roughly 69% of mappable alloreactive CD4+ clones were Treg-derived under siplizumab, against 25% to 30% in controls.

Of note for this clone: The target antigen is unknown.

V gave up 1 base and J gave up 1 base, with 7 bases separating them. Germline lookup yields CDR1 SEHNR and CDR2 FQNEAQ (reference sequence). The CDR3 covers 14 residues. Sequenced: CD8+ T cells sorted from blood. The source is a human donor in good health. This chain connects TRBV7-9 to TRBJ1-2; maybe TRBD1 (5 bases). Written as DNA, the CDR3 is TGTGCCAGCAGCTTAGTTCAGGGTAACTATGGCTACACCTTC. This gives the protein CASSLVQGNYGYTF.